These T cell receptor beta chains were read from a single sample in a study of beta chain features in type 1 diabetes. Method: immunoSEQ multiplex PCR; TCRdb's copy keeps in-frame clones and lacks some. In the table there are about 740,000 clones, over 10% of which are singletons. Sequencing was done on a sample of naive CD4+ T cells from blood. These receptors were collected from a man aged 18-30 years with type 1 diabetes. CDR3s include the opening cysteine and the closing phenylalanine or tryptophan. The D gene is left open where the match is weak. The size entry is marked missing in some rows and otherwise reads once, few, many or a size class.

TRBV9	TRBJ1-1	.	.	TGTGCCAGCAGCGTCTCCCAGCAGGACACTGAAGCTTTCTTT	CASSVSQQDTEAFF
TRBV7-3	TRBJ2-1	few	.	TGTGCCAGCAGCTTAGGGGGCTCCTACAATGAGCAGTTCTTC	CASSLGGSYNEQFF
TRBV7-2	TRBJ2-1	.	TRBD1	TGTGCCAGCAGCGGCGGGACAGGGACTTCCCCGAGCTCCTACAATGAGCAGTTCTTC	CASSGGTGTSPSSYNEQFF
TRBV30	TRBJ1-1	.	TRBD1	TGTGCCTGGAGTACCGGGACAGGGTCCACTGAAGCTTTCTTT	CAWSTGTGSTEAFF
TRBV4-1	TRBJ2-5	few	.	TGCGCCAGCAGCCAAGAGAACCCGAGGTGGGAGACCCAGTACTTC	CASSQENPRWETQYF
TRBV5-6	TRBJ1-1	few	TRBD1	TGTGCCAGCAGATCGGACAGGGGGAGCACTGAAGCTTTCTTT	CASRSDRGSTEAFF
TRBV2	TRBJ1-5	.	.	TGTGCCAGCAGTGAAGCGGGTCAGGGTCGTCAGCCCCAGCACTTT	CASSEAGQGRQPQHF
TRBV7-8	TRBJ2-5	few	.	TGTGCCAGCAGCGGCATGGGGACCCAGTACTTC	CASSGMGTQYF
TRBV7-7	TRBJ1-1	.	.	TGTGCTAGCAGCTTAGGATCGAACACTGAAGCTTTCTTT	CASSLGSNTEAFF
TRBV15	TRBJ2-5	.	TRBD1	TGTGCCACCAGCAGGAGACAGGGCGGGGAGACCCAGTACTTC	CATSRRQGGETQYF
TRBV30	TRBJ2-6	.	.	TGTGCCTGGATCGGGCAGGGGGGAAAATCTGGGGCCAACGTCCTGACTTTC	CAWIGQGGKSGANVLTF
TRBV5-4	TRBJ1-5	few	TRBD1	TGTGCCAGCAGCATAGGGGGCAGCGGTCAGCCCCAGCATTTT	CASSIGGSGQPQHF
TRBV5-4	TRBJ1-6	few	.	TGTGCCAGCAGGAGTCGGGTATCGGATAATTCACCCCTCCACTTT	CASRSRVSDNSPLHF
TRBV4-2	TRBJ1-2	few	.	TGTGCCAGCAGCCAGGGTACGGCCTATGGCTACACCTTC	CASSQGTAYGYTF